A single sample is the source of the 16 T cell receptor beta chains below, sequenced in a study of early T cells in non-severe SARS-CoV-2 infection. TCRdb processed the 5' RACE reads anew with MiXCR; each CDR3 protein has one entry. Altogether 60,000 or so distinct CDR3 sequences are present, around 9.3% being singletons, with the ten largest covering less than 25%. The specimen sequenced was whole blood. These receptors all stem from an adult who was a healthcare worker with PCR-confirmed SARS-CoV-2 infection or an uninfected control (not recorded which).

This clonotype was counted only a few times. The gene calls are TRBV10-3 and TRBJ1-5; D gene unclear. Germline V gene sequence: CDR1 ENHRY, CDR2 SYGVKD. The CDR3 consists of 13 residues. V was trimmed by 4 bases and J by 5 bases, leaving 9 bases between them. The CDR3, as DNA: TGTGCCATCAGTGGAGGGAACGATCAGCCCCAGCATTTT. Amino acids: CAISGGNDQPQHF.

The gene calls are TRBV18 and TRBJ1-1, with D maybe TRBD1 (6 bases). CDR3 length: 15 residues. The V and J ends lost 2 bases and 1 base respectively, with 11 bases between them. Per the germline V gene, CDR1 is KGHSH and CDR2 is LQKENI. DNA of the CDR3: TGTGCCAGCTCACCAACCAGGGGTCCGAACACTGAAGCTTTCTTT. It codes for CASSPTRGPNTEAFF.

This clonotype came up many times. The CDR3 protein is CASTSANEQFF. The CDR3 nucleotides read TGTGCCAGCACCTCCGCAAATGAGCAGTTCTTC. The genes are TRBV7-9 and TRBJ2-1; D uncertain. Trimming shortened V by 7 bases and J by 7 bases, and 8 bases separated the two germline ends. From germline, CDR1 is SEHNR and CDR2 FQNEAQ (reference sequence). This CDR3 region has 11 residues.

This clonotype was seen repeatedly, ten times or more. The chain couples TRBV5-1 to TRBJ1-1; no firm D call. The CDR3 contains 15 residues. Trimming stripped 4 bases from V and 3 bases from J, with 16 bases between. The germline V gene has CDR1 SGHRS and CDR2 YFSETQ. The CDR3 sequence is CASSPPEGRYTEAFF. CDR3 DNA sequence: TGCGCCAGCAGCCCGCCGGAGGGTCGTTACACTGAAGCTTTCTTT.

This clonotype showed up many times. The gene calls are TRBV27 and TRBJ2-7; 9 bases are a match to TRBD1. Germline-derived CDR1 and CDR2 are MNHEY and SMNVEV (reference sequence). The CDR3 has 15 residues. V shed 5 bases and J 2 bases; nucleotides not matched to a gene: 7. The DNA of the CDR3 is TGTGCCAGCAGTCCGGGACAGGGCCACCCCTACGAGCAGTACTTC. Residues: CASSPGQGHPYEQYF.

This clonotype was observed a few times. The chain has TRBV4-1 and TRBJ1-1; weak D call: TRBD1 (5 bases). The CDR3 spans 17 residues. Germline V gives CDR1 MGHRA, CDR2 YSYEKL. Trimming took off 2 bases at V and 0 bases at J, with 16 bases between the two ends. The CDR3 loop reads CASSQSLGERMNTEAFF. CDR3 sequence (DNA): TGCGCCAGCAGCCAAAGCCTAGGGGAGAGAATGAACACTGAAGCTTTCTTT.

This clonotype has at least ten counts. This chain links TRBV5-1 with TRBJ2-1; no clear D. CDR3 size: 14 residues. In germline, CDR1 is SGHRS, CDR2 YFSETQ. The V end lost 5 bases, the J end lost 0 bases, and 9 bases lay between the germline ends. The CDR3 nucleotides read TGCGCCAGCAGGGGTACGAGCTCCTACAATGAGCAGTTCTTC. It is translated as CASRGTSSYNEQFF.

The J gene is TRBJ1-6, the V gene TRBV3-1, with no clear D. CDR1 and CDR2 from the germline V gene are LGHDT and YNNKEL (reference sequence). The CDR3 runs to 12 residues. V was clipped by 0 bases and J by 13 bases, with 7 bases between them. CDR3 sequence reads: CASSQERSPLHF. CDR3 coding DNA: TGTGCCAGCAGCCAAGAAAGAAGCCCCCTCCACTTT.

This chain uses TRBV11-3 with TRBJ2-3; D is uncertain. Trimming left V 0 bases short and J 7 bases short, with 5 bases between. Germline V gene data show CDR1 as SGHNT and CDR2 as YENEEA. The CDR3 consists of 12 residues. CDR3 in amino acids: CASSLDRNTQYF. CDR3 bases: TGTGCCAGCAGCTTAGATCGAAATACGCAGTATTTT.

This clonotype came up many times. The V gene is TRBV27, the J gene TRBJ2-1; 12 bases line up with TRBD2. This CDR3 has 18 residues. Per the germline V gene, CDR1 is MNHEY and CDR2 is SMNVEV (reference sequence). Trimming removed 6 bases from V and 2 bases from J; junction bases left unmatched: 11. CDR3 protein: CASSEGLAGALAYNEQFF. The CDR3, as DNA: TGTGCCAGCAGCGAGGGACTAGCGGGTGCCCTAGCCTACAATGAGCAGTTCTTC.

In its sample, this clonotype was seen many times. The chain employs TRBV4-1 and TRBJ1-2; tentative D call: TRBD1 (5 bases). V dropped 0 bases and J dropped 4 bases, with 12 bases sitting between them. Germline loops: CDR1 MGHRA, CDR2 YSYEKL. This CDR3 spans 15 amino acids. CDR3 DNA: TGCGCCAGCAGCCAAGATCCGGCAGGGTCCTATGGCTACACCTTC. Protein: CASSQDPAGSYGYTF.

The chain joins TRBV20-1 to TRBJ2-7, with D tentatively TRBD1 or TRBD2 (5 bases each). The V end lost 5 bases, the J end lost 0 bases, and 14 bases lay between the germline ends. CDR1 and CDR2 from the germline V gene are DFQATT and SNEGSKA (reference sequence). CDR3 length: 14 residues. In nucleotides, the CDR3 is TGCAGTGCTTCCTCGGGGACCAGCTCCTACGAGCAGTACTTC. Translating it yields CSASSGTSSYEQYF.

This clonotype was detected ten times or more. The genes are TRBV7-6 and TRBJ2-1, with D perhaps being TRBD1 or TRBD2 (6 bases each). CDR3 size: 16 residues. V was pared by 3 bases and J by 2 bases, with 14 bases between. Per germline, CDR1 SGHVS and CDR2 FNYEAQ. CDR3 amino acids: CASSFAGTGTYNEQFF. The CDR3 DNA reads TGTGCCAGCAGCTTTGCGGGAACAGGGACCTACAATGAGCAGTTCTTC.

This clonotype was detected many times. CDR3 sequence: CASSPSRGNQPQHF. DNA of the CDR3: TGTGCCAGCTCACCTTCCCGAGGCAATCAGCCCCAGCATTTT. This chain joins TRBV18 and TRBJ1-5; no reliable D call. The germline V gene has CDR1 KGHSH and CDR2 LQKENI. This CDR3 is 14 amino acids long. Trimming took off 3 bases at V and 2 bases at J, with 8 bases between the two ends.

This clonotype has just a few counts. The J gene is TRBJ2-2, the V gene TRBV5-5, with a tentative D call TRBD2 (5 bases). Trimming stripped 2 bases from V and 5 bases from J, with 13 bases between. Germline CDR1 SGHKS, CDR2 YYEKEE (reference sequence). The CDR3 runs 15 residues. Here the CDR3 DNA reads TGTGCCAGCAGCTTCTATGGACTGAGGACCGGGGAGCTGTTTTTT. Its protein product is CASSFYGLRTGELFF.

This clonotype has ten or more counts. The chain employs TRBV4-1 and TRBJ1-5; 8 bases are a match to TRBD1. V was clipped by 0 bases and J by 4 bases; unmatched bases: 5. The CDR3 has 16 amino acids. Germline CDR1 MGHRA, CDR2 YSYEKL. The CDR3 loop is CASSQDAGGRNQPQHF. The CDR3 bases are TGCGCCAGCAGCCAAGACGCAGGGGGCCGTAATCAGCCCCAGCATTTT.